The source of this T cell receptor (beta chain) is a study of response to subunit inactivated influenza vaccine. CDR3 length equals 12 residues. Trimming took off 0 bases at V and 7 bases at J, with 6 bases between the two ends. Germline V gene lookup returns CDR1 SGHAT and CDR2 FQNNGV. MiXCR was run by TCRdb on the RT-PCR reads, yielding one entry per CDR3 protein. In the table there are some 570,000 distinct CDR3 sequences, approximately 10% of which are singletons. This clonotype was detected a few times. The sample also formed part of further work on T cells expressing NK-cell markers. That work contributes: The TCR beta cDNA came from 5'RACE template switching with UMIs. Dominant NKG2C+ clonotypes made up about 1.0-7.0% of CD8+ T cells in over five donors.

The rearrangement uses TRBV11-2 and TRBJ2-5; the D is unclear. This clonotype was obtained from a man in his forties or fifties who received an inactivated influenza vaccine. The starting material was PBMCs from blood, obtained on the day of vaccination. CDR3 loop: CASSLDPGTQYF. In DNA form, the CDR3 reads TGTGCCAGCAGCTTAGATCCGGGGACCCAGTACTTC.